The 29 T cell receptor beta chains presented below share a single source sample, sequenced in a study of glioma-infiltrating T cells. The iRepertoire nested amplicon-rescue multiplex PCR amplified TCR alpha and beta CDR3s from RNA. Via MiXCR, TCRdb re-called the multiplex PCR reads, giving one row per CDR3 protein. The sample shows fewer than 250,000 distinct CDR3 sequences, around 32% of them seen only once. The sample comprised glioma tissue, nonneoplastic brain tissue, or PBMCs (not recorded which). The receptor set was obtained from a human donor with low-grade glioma or glioblastoma, undergoing nonglioma brain surgery, or in good health (not recorded which).

This clonotype came up many times. In DNA form, the CDR3 reads TGTGCCAGCAGTTCGGAACCGGGACTAGCCTACGAGCAGTACTTC. This codes for CASSSEPGLAYEQYF. The V and J genes are TRBV28 and TRBJ2-7; 8 nucleotides agree with TRBD2. This CDR3 region has 15 residues. Trimming took 4 bases from V and 2 from J; bases not matched to a gene: 7. Looked up from germline, CDR1 is MDHEN and CDR2 is SYDVKM.

Concerning this clonotype itself: This may arise from a read error, as a much more abundant clone is one base away. This chain links TRBV24-1 with TRBJ2-7; D is tentatively TRBD1 or TRBD2 (5 bases each). Germline values: CDR1 KGHDR, CDR2 SFDVKD. The CDR3 runs to 14 residues. V was pared by 3 bases and J by 9 bases, with 17 bases between. The CDR3 reads CATSDTGVRDGQYF. The CDR3 DNA sequence: TGTGCCACCAGTGATACCGGAGTTCGGGACGGGCAGTACTTC.

This rearrangement joins TRBV4-3 to TRBJ2-7; 7 positions agree with TRBD1. The J segment lost 3 bases and the V segment lost 0 bases, leaving 11 bases of the junction unmatched. This CDR3 comprises 17 residues. Germline V lookup: CDR1 LGHNA, CDR2 YSLEER. CDR3 DNA sequence: TGCGCCAGCAGCCAAGAGTACAGGACAGGAAGGAGCTACGAGCAGTACTTC. Residues: CASSQEYRTGRSYEQYF.

This clonotype has at least ten counts. The chain couples TRBV6-2 or TRBV6-3 to TRBJ2-7; 10 bases are shared with TRBD2. V lost 10 bases, J lost 3 bases, and 6 bases stayed unmatched. This CDR3 has 13 amino acids. Germline V gives CDR1 MNHEY, CDR2 SVGEGT. The CDR3 DNA follows: TGTGCCACAGGACTAGCGGATTACTACGAGCAGTACTTC. This sequence encodes CATGLADYYEQYF.

This clonotype was counted at least ten times. The V call is TRBV24-1, the J call TRBJ2-3; a possible D gene is TRBD1 (8 bases). There are 16 residues in the CDR3. V was clipped by 4 bases and J by 4 bases, with 17 bases between them. Germline loops: CDR1 KGHDR, CDR2 SFDVKD. DNA of the CDR3: TGTGCCACCAGTGACCAAGAACAGGGGGGGGCAGATACGCAGTATTTT. It is translated as CATSDQEQGGADTQYF.

In regard to this clonotype: With a much larger clone just one base away, this may be a read error. The rearrangement links TRBV20-1 to TRBJ2-7, with no clear D. Trimming shortened V by 2 bases and J by 3 bases, and 17 bases separated the two germline ends. The CDR3 has 15 amino acids. Germline CDR1 DFQATT, CDR2 SNEGSKA (reference sequence). For the CDR3, the DNA is TGCAGTGCTAGATACCAGAGCTCCAAGCACTACGAGCAGTACTTC. Its protein is CSARYQSSKHYEQYF.

This clonotype occurred a few times. This chain joins TRBV5-4 and TRBJ2-3, with 12 bases identical to TRBD2. Germline assignment: CDR1 SGHNT and CDR2 YYREEE (reference sequence). V was pared by 4 bases and J by 4 bases, with 10 bases of the junction left unmatched. The CDR3 is made up of 17 amino acids. In nucleotides, the CDR3 is TGTGCCAGCAGCAATCGACTAGCGGGAGCGGGCCCAGATACGCAGTATTTT. Translated: CASSNRLAGAGPDTQYF. The full variable domain, completed using reference TRBV5-4 and TRBJ2-3, is ETGVTQSPTHLIKTRGQQVTLRCSSQSGHNTVSWYQQALGQGPQFIFQYYREEENGRGNFPPRFSGLQFPNYSSELNVNALELDDSALYLCASSNRLAGAGPDTQYFGPGTRLTVL.

This chain links TRBV10-3 with TRBJ2-3; a weak D match, TRBD2 (6 bases). Germline CDR1 ENHRY, CDR2 SYGVKD. The CDR3 runs to 14 residues. The ends were cut back, 3 bases at V and 0 bases at J, with 7 bases in the middle. CDR3 amino acids: CAISDGTSTDTQYF. The CDR3 DNA reads TGTGCCATCAGTGACGGGACTAGCACAGATACGCAGTATTTT.

Worth noting for this clonotype: Given a much more abundant clone one base away, this may be a read error. The CDR3 here is CANSPTSHTGELFF. CDR3 bases: TGTGCCAACTCCCCGACAAGCCACACCGGGGAGCTGTTTTTT. The gene calls are TRBV2 and TRBJ2-2; D unclear. V gave up 10 bases and J gave up 3 bases, with 15 bases separating them. CDR1 is SNHLY, CDR2 FYNNEI, per germline. The CDR3 has 14 amino acids.

This clonotype was seen a handful of times. At one end, the junction sequence differs from germline, possibly due to a read error. J is TRBJ2-5 and V is TRBV7-2; 9 bases line up with TRBD2. In germline, CDR1 is SGHTA, CDR2 FQGNSA. The CDR3 runs to 16 residues. CDR3 coding DNA: TGTGCCAGCAGCTTAGTCGCGGGAGGGCGTACAGAGGCCCAGTACTTC. Translation: CASSLVAGGRTEAQYF.

This clonotype has a count of ten or more. The chain couples TRBV3-1 to TRBJ2-7, with 7 bases that match TRBD2. Looked up from germline, CDR1 is LGHDT and CDR2 is YNNKEL (reference sequence). V was pared by 4 bases and J by 3 bases, with 3 bases of the junction left unmatched. The CDR3 length is 13 residues. The CDR3 reads CASSRGRDYEQYF. The CDR3 bases are TGTGCCAGCAGCCGCGGGAGAGACTACGAGCAGTACTTC.

The V and J genes are TRBV30 and TRBJ2-7; the D is unclear. The CDR3 is made up of 11 amino acids. Germline V gives CDR1 GTSNPN, CDR2 SVGIG (reference sequence). With 3 bases removed from V and 7 bases from J, the gap between germline ends came to 10 bases. The CDR3 spells CAWRVGREQYF. The CDR3 DNA sequence: TGTGCCTGGAGGGTAGGTCGTGAGCAGTACTTC.

This clonotype was counted at least ten times. This sequence joins TRBV6-2 or TRBV6-3 and TRBJ1-2, with D possibly being TRBD1 (5 bases). The germline CDR1 and CDR2 sequences are MNHEY and SVGEGT. The ends were cut back, 5 bases at V and 7 bases at J, with 17 bases in the middle. The CDR3 is made up of 14 amino acids. CDR3 in DNA: TGTGCCAGCAGTACCCCCGGCGGGGGACGTGGCTACACCTTC. This encodes CASSTPGGGRGYTF.

This sequence joins TRBV5-1 and TRBJ2-3, with 12 positions matching TRBD2. Germline V gene data show CDR1 as SGHRS and CDR2 as YFSETQ. With 3 bases clipped from V and 3 bases from J, the junction kept 8 bases outside the gene matches. CDR3 size: 17 residues. CDR3 in DNA: TGCGCCAGCAGCTCGGCGCTAGCGGGAGGGTGGACAGATACGCAGTATTTT. Translating it yields CASSSALAGGWTDTQYF.

This clonotype came up many times. The chain joins TRBV10-3 to TRBJ1-2; TRBD1 is a possible D gene (5 bases). Germline V gene sequence: CDR1 ENHRY, CDR2 SYGVKD. Trimming left V 2 bases short and J 8 bases short, with 12 bases between. The CDR3 sequence is 13 residues long. As DNA, the CDR3 is TGTGCCATCAGTGAGGTACAGGACCAAGGCTACACCTTC. It translates to CAISEVQDQGYTF.

This rearrangement joins TRBV7-9 to TRBJ2-7; a possible D gene is TRBD1 (7 bases). The CDR3 runs 16 residues. V gave up 5 bases and J gave up 0 bases, with 17 bases separating them. Germline CDR1 and CDR2: SEHNR and FQNEAQ (reference sequence). CDR3 DNA sequence: TGTGCCAGCAGCCGCCTTGGGGGGACAGACTCCTACGAGCAGTACTTC. The encoded protein is CASSRLGGTDSYEQYF.

This clonotype was seen repeatedly, ten times or more. The gene calls are TRBV2 and TRBJ2-7; the D call may be TRBD1 or TRBD2 (5 bases each). CDR1 is SNHLY, CDR2 FYNNEI, per germline. The V gene lost 4 bases and the J gene lost 9 bases, with 16 bases spanning the gap. The CDR3 is made up of 13 amino acids. The CDR3 reads CASSVGPLGGQYF. The CDR3 nucleotides read TGTGCCAGCAGTGTGGGGCCCCTTGGGGGGCAGTACTTC.

The chain has TRBV28 and TRBJ1-6, with 7 bases identical to TRBD1. CDR3 length equals 17 residues. Per germline, CDR1 MDHEN and CDR2 SYDVKM. The V and J ends lost 4 bases and 13 bases, in that order; junction bases with no gene match: 19. The CDR3 reads CASSSSRQGRSNQPLHF. CDR3 DNA sequence: TGTGCCAGCAGTTCAAGTCGACAGGGACGGAGCAATCAGCCCCTCCACTTT.

The rearrangement links TRBV12-3 or TRBV12-4 to TRBJ1-1, with 8 bases that match TRBD1. The CDR3 totals 14 residues. After removal of 6 bases from V and 5 bases from J, the junction contained 8 bases not matched to a gene. The CDR3 DNA follows: TGTGCCAGCAGACCTACAGGGGGGAAGACTGAAGCTTTCTTT. Translation: CASRPTGGKTEAFF.

This clonotype was seen repeatedly, ten times or more. The chain recombines TRBV7-2 with TRBJ1-1; 7 bases are a match to TRBD1. V lost 5 bases and J lost 1; bases outside the gene matches: 4. The CDR3 runs to 14 residues. The germline V gene has CDR1 SGHTA and CDR2 FQGNSA. The DNA of the CDR3 is TGTGCCAGCAGCCCCAGGGGGAGGAACACTGAAGCTTTCTTT. This translates into CASSPRGRNTEAFF.

The chain uses TRBV9 and TRBJ1-3; perhaps TRBD1 as D (6 bases). The CDR3 is made up of 15 amino acids. CDR1 is SGDLS and CDR2 is YYNGEE in the germline V gene. V lost 0 bases, J lost 2 bases, and 9 bases lay in between. CDR3 protein: CASSVAGDTGNTIYF. CDR3 coding DNA: TGTGCCAGCAGCGTAGCAGGGGACACTGGAAACACCATATATTTT.

This chain links TRBV19 with TRBJ1-5; D uncertain. Between the trimmed V and J ends, which lost 3 bases and 0 bases, there was a span of 12 bases. The CDR3 loop spans 16 amino acids. Germline-derived CDR1 and CDR2 are LNHDA and SQIVND (reference sequence). The CDR3 region has the DNA TGTGCCAGTAGTATCGCGGCGAGGACTAGCAATCAGCCCCAGCATTTT. Its protein product is CASSIAARTSNQPQHF.

The chain couples TRBV29-1 to TRBJ2-7; 10 bases fit TRBD1. The end of the DNA fits TRBJ2-1 better, so the J call may be wrong. The length of the CDR3 is 12 residues. Germline values: CDR1 SQVTM, CDR2 ANQGSEA. The CDR3 region has the DNA TGCAGCGCCGGGACAGGGGCCTCCGAGCAGTTCTTC. Its translation: CSAGTGASEQFF.

Only a few counts were recorded for this clonotype. The gene calls are TRBV5-4 and TRBJ2-7; D might be TRBD2 (6 bases). From germline, CDR1 is SGHNT and CDR2 YYREEE (reference sequence). V was cut by 1 base and J by 2 bases, with 25 bases left in between. The CDR3 consists of 19 residues. CDR3 sequence reads: CASSLLVWQGGAATYEQYF. CDR3 coding DNA: TGTGCCAGCAGCTTGTTGGTTTGGCAGGGAGGTGCGGCTACCTACGAGCAGTACTTC. Based on the CDR3 plus reference TRBV5-4 and TRBJ2-7, the full variable domain is ETGVTQSPTHLIKTRGQQVTLRCSSQSGHNTVSWYQQALGQGPQFIFQYYREEENGRGNFPPRFSGLQFPNYSSELNVNALELDDSALYLCASSLLVWQGGAATYEQYFGPGTRLTVT.

In this sample, this clonotype turned up a few times. The chain recombines TRBV19 with TRBJ2-1; 8 bases fit TRBD1. The germline gives CDR1 LNHDA, CDR2 SQIVND (reference sequence). This CDR3 has 12 amino acids. The trim removed 9 bases at V and 6 bases at J, leaving 4 bases unmatched. DNA of the CDR3: TGTGCCAGCGGACAGGGCCCCAATGAGCAGTTCTTC. It specifies CASGQGPNEQFF.

This chain uses TRBV19 with TRBJ2-1, with D possibly being TRBD1 (6 bases). Germline values: CDR1 LNHDA, CDR2 SQIVND (reference sequence). The CDR3 has 17 residues. Between the trimmed V and J ends, which lost 5 bases and 4 bases, there was a span of 21 bases. Here the CDR3 reads CASSPPGVASRYNEQFF. The CDR3 nucleotides read TGTGCCAGTAGTCCCCCAGGGGTGGCGAGTCGTTACAATGAGCAGTTCTTC.

The CDR3 DNA is TGCAGCGTTGCGGTCGGGACTGCCGCCTACGAGCAGTACTTC. Residues: CSVAVGTAAYEQYF. The V gene is TRBV29-1, the J gene TRBJ2-7, with D perhaps TRBD2 (6 bases). The CDR3 loop spans 14 amino acids. The ends were cut back, 4 bases at V and 2 bases at J, with 15 bases in the middle. Germline V lookup: CDR1 SQVTM, CDR2 ANQGSEA.

This clonotype was counted ten times or more. The chain links TRBV7-2 to TRBJ2-5; 10 bases align to TRBD2. The CDR3 runs 15 residues. The V gene's germline CDR1 is SGHTA and CDR2 FQGNSA. J lost 2 bases, V lost 4 bases, and 4 bases had no gene match. CDR3 sequence reads: CASSSDSGRQETQYF. For the CDR3, the DNA is TGTGCCAGCAGCTCGGATAGCGGGAGGCAAGAGACCCAGTACTTC.

The chain couples TRBV7-2 to TRBJ2-7, with a possible D match to TRBD2 (5 bases). CDR3 size: 15 residues. The V and J ends lost 5 bases and 3 bases respectively, with 17 bases between them. Germline-derived CDR1 and CDR2 are SGHTA and FQGNSA. In DNA form, the CDR3 reads TGTGCCAGCAGCCCGGACTTTCGAGTGATCTACGAGCAGTACTTC. Translated, it gives CASSPDFRVIYEQYF.